Each of the 8 T cell receptor beta chains below was sequenced from the same sample in a study of blood T cell repertoires in COVID-19. The protocol was immunoSEQ multiplex PCR, while the TCRdb copy is restricted to in-frame clones and leaves out a portion. The sample yields about 260,000 clones, approximately 90% seen once. The source material was peripheral blood. These receptor sequences come from a man in his 60s who had recovered from COVID-19.

The chain combines TRBV20-1 with TRBJ1-4; D gene unclear. The CDR3 is 13 residues long. Looked up from germline, CDR1 is DFQATT and CDR2 is SNEGSKA (reference sequence). V lost 3 bases and J lost 6, with 11 bases in between. The CDR3 reads CSASSVGDEKLFF. As DNA, the CDR3 is TGCAGTGCTAGTTCCGTCGGGGATGAAAAACTGTTTTTT.

In this sample, this clone turned up a few times. The chain employs TRBV29-1 and TRBJ1-1; 8 positions agree with TRBD1. V was clipped by 7 bases and J by 4 bases; unmatched bases: 8. Germline V lookup: CDR1 SQVTM, CDR2 ANQGSEA. CDR3 length equals 13 residues. Here the CDR3 reads CSGEIDRGTEAFF. CDR3 coding DNA: TGCAGCGGGGAGATCGACAGGGGCACTGAAGCTTTCTTT.

The chain is built from TRBV9 and TRBJ1-1; 8 positions agree with TRBD1. This CDR3 is built from 14 residues. Losses at the gene ends were 0 bases for V and 4 bases for J; bases not matched to a gene: 2. CDR1 and CDR2 (germline): SGDLS, YYNGEE. The CDR3: CASSVEQGGTEAFF. The CDR3 nucleotides read TGTGCCAGCAGCGTAGAACAGGGGGGCACTGAAGCTTTCTTT.

The chain joins TRBV7-8 to TRBJ2-7; 9 nucleotides match TRBD1. The CDR3 totals 15 residues. J lost 3 bases, V lost 3 bases, and 6 bases had no gene match. Germline V lookup: CDR1 SGHVS, CDR2 FQNEAQ. CDR3 in amino acids: CASSFMGTGFYEQYF. DNA of the CDR3: TGTGCCAGCAGCTTCATGGGGACAGGGTTCTACGAGCAGTACTTC.

The chain links TRBV5-1 to TRBJ2-7, with 7 bases identical to TRBD1. Germline V gene sequence: CDR1 SGHRS, CDR2 YFSETQ. This CDR3 has 15 residues. V gave up 3 bases and J gave up 3 bases; unmatched junction bases: 9. In DNA form, the CDR3 reads TGCGCCAGCAGCTGGGGGACAGTTGGGGGCTACGAGCAGTACTTC. Amino acids: CASSWGTVGGYEQYF.

V and J are TRBV2 and TRBJ1-4, with 10 bases matching TRBD1. Germline trimming cut 5 bases from V and 7 bases from J; bases unmatched to any gene: 7. The length of the CDR3 is 15 residues. The germline gives CDR1 SNHLY, CDR2 FYNNEI. The CDR3 nucleotides are TGTGCCAGCAGTCCATTGACAGGGGGCGGTGAAAAACTGTTTTTT. This sequence encodes CASSPLTGGGEKLFF.

The rearrangement joins TRBV27 to TRBJ2-7, with a tentative D call TRBD1 (5 bases). Germline V lookup: CDR1 MNHEY, CDR2 SMNVEV (reference sequence). V shed 1 base and J shed 6 bases, with 19 bases lying between them. The CDR3 has 16 residues. CDR3 protein: CASSLYSGPQGIEQYF. The CDR3 DNA reads as TGTGCCAGCAGTTTATATTCAGGGCCACAAGGGATCGAGCAGTACTTC.

Written as DNA, the CDR3 is TGTGCCAGCAGCTTAGAAGGGGGGGGGAACTCCTACAATGAGCAGTTCTTC. Translation gives CASSLEGGGNSYNEQFF. The chain links TRBV7-6 to TRBJ2-1; possible D gene TRBD2, 7 bases. V was clipped by 1 base and J by 0 bases, with 13 bases between them. Per the germline V gene, CDR1 is SGHVS and CDR2 is FNYEAQ. This CDR3 is built from 17 residues.